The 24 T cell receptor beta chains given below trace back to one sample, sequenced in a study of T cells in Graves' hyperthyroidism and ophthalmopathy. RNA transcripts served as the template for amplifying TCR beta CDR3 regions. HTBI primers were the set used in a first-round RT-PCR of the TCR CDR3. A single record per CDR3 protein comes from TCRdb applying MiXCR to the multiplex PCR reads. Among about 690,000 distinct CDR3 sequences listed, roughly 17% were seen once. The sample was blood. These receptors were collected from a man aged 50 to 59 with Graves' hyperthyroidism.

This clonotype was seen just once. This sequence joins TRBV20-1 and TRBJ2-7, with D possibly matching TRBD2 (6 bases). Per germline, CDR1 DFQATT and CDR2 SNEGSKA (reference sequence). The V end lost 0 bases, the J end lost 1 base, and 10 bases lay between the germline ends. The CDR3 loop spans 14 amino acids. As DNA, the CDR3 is TGCAGTGCTAGAGATACTAGCAGATCCTACGAGCAGTACTTC. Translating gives CSARDTSRSYEQYF.

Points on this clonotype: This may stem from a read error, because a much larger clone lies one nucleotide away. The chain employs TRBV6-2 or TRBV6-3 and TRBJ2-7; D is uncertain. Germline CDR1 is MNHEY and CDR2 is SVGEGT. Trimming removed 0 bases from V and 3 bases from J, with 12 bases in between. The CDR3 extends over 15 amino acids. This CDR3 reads CASSYSIYCVYEQYF. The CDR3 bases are TGTGCCAGCAGTTACTCGATCTACTGCGTCTACGAGCAGTACTTC.

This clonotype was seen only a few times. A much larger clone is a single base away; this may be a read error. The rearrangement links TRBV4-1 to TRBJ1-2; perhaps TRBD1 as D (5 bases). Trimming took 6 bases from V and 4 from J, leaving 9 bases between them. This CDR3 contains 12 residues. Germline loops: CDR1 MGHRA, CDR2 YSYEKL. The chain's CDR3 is CASRTGTYGYTF. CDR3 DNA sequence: TGCGCCAGCAGGACGGGGACCTATGGCTACACCTTC.

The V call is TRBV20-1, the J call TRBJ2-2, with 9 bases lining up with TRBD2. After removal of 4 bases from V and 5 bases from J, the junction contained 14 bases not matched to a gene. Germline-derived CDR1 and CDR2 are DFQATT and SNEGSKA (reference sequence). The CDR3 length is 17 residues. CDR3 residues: CSAMSVLAGGRTGELFF. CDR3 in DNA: TGCAGTGCTATGTCTGTGTTGGCGGGAGGGAGGACCGGGGAGCTGTTTTTT.

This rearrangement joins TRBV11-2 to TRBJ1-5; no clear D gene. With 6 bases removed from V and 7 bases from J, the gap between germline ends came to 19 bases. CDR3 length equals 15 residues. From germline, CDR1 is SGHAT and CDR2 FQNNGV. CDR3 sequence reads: CASSVQSGVRQPQHF. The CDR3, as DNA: TGTGCCAGCAGTGTCCAGAGTGGGGTTCGACAGCCCCAGCATTTT.

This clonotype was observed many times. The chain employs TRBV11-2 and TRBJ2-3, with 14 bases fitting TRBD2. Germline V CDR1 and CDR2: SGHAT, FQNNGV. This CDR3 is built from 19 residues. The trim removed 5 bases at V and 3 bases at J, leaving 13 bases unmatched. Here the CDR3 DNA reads TGTGCCAGCAGCCAAGGGACTAGCGGGAGACGGTGGGGTACAGATACGCAGTATTTT. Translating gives CASSQGTSGRRWGTDTQYF.

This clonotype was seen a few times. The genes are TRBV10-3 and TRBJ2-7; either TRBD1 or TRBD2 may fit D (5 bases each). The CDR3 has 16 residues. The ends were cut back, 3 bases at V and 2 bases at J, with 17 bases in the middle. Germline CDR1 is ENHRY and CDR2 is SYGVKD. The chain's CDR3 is CAISDPAGAGPYEQYF. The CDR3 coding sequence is TGTGCCATCAGTGACCCGGCCGGGGCGGGTCCCTACGAGCAGTACTTC.

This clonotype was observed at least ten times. CDR3 nucleotide sequence: TGTGCCAGTAGTATACAGGGCTCTGGGGCCAACGTCCTGACTTTC. Translation gives CASSIQGSGANVLTF. V usage is TRBV19 and J usage is TRBJ2-6; TRBD1 might be the D (5 bases). V lost 2 bases and J lost 0, with 5 bases in between. The CDR3 has 15 residues. Germline V gives CDR1 LNHDA, CDR2 SQIVND (reference sequence).

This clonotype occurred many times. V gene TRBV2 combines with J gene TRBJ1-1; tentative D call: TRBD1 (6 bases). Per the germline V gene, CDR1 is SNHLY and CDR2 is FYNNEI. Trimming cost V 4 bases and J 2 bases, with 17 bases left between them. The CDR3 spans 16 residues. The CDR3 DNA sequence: TGTGCCAGCAGTGTCTCCTACGGGACACTTAACACTGAAGCTTTCTTT. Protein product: CASSVSYGTLNTEAFF.

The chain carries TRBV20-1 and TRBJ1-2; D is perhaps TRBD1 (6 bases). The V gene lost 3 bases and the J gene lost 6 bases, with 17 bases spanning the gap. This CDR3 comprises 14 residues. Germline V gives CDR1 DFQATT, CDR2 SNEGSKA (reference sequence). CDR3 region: CSARHGRTANGYTF. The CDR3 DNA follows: TGCAGTGCTAGGCATGGGCGGACAGCTAATGGCTACACCTTC.

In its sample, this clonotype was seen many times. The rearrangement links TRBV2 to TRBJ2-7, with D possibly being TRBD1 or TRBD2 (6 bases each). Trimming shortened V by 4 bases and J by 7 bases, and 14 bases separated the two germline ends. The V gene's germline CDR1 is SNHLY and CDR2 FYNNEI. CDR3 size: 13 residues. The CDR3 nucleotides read TGTGCCAGCAGTGGGGGGGCGGGAAGAGAGCAGTACTTC. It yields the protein CASSGGAGREQYF.

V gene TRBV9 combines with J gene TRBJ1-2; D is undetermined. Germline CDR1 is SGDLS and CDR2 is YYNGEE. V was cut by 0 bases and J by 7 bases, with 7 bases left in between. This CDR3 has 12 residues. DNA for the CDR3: TGTGCCAGCAGCGTAGTCAAGGGTGGCTACACCTTC. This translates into CASSVVKGGYTF. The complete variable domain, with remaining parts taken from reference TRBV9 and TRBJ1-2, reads DSGVTQTPKHLITATGQRVTLRCSPRSGDLSVYWYQQSLDQGLQFLIQYYNGEERAKGNILERFSAQQFPDLHSELNLSSLELGDSALYFCASSVVKGGYTFGSGTRLTVV.

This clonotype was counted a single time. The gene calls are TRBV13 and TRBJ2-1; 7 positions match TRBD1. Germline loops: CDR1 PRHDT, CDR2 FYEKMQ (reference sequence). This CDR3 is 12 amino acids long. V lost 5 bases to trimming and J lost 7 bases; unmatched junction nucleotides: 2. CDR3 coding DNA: TGTGCCAGCAGCGGGGACAGAAATGAGCAGTTCTTC. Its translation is CASSGDRNEQFF.

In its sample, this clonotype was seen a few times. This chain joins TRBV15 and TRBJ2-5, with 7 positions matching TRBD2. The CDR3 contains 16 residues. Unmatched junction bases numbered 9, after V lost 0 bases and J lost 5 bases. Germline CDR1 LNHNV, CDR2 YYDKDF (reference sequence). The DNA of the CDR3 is TGTGCCACCAGCAGAGATCTCTCGGGGGGTCGGGAGACCCAGTACTTC. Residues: CATSRDLSGGRETQYF.

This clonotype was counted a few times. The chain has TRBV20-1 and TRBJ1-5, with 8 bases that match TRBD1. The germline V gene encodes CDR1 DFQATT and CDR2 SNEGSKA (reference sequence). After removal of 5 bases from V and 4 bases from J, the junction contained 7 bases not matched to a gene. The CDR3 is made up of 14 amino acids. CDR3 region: CSAWTGFANQPQHF. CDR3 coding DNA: TGCAGTGCTTGGACAGGGTTCGCAAATCAGCCCCAGCATTTT.

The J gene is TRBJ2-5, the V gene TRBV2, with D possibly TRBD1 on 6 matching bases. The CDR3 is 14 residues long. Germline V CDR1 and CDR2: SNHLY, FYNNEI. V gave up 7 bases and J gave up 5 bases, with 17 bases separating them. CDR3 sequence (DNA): TGTGCCAGCAAGAAGCAGGGGCCGGGGGAGACCCAGTACTTC. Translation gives CASKKQGPGETQYF.

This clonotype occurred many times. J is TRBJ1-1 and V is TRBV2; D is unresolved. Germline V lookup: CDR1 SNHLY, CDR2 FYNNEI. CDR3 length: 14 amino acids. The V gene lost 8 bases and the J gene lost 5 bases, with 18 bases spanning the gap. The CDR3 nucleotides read TGTGCCAGCCGAGCCTCCCGGGTAGGGACTGAAGCTTTCTTT. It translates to CASRASRVGTEAFF.

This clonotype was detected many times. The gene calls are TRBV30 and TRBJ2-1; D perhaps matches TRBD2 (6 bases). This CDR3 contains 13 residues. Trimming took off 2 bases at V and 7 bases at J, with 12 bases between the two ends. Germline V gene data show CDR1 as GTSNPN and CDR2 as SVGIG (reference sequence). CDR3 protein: CAWSSIAANEQFF. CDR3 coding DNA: TGTGCCTGGAGTAGTATAGCGGCAAATGAGCAGTTCTTC.

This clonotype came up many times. In DNA, the CDR3 is TGTGCCAGCAGTCCCTCCGAGGGGGCTGAAGCTTTCTTT. It yields the protein CASSPSEGAEAFF. The V call is TRBV12-3 or TRBV12-4, the J call TRBJ1-1; D possibly corresponds to TRBD1 (6 bases). This CDR3 has 13 amino acids. The V end lost 5 bases, the J end lost 6 bases, and 13 bases lay between the germline ends.

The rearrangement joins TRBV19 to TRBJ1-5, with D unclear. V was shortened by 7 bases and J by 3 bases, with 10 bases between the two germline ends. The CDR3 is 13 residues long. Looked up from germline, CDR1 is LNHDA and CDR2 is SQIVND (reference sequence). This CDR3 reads CASIGFPNQPQHF. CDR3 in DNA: TGTGCCAGTATCGGGTTCCCCAATCAGCCCCAGCATTTT.

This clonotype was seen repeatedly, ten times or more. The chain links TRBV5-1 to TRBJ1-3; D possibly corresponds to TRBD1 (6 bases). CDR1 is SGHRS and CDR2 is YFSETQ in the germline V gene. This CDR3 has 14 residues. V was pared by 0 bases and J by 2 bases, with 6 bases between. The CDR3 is CASSLDRAGNTIYF. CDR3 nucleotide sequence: TGCGCCAGCAGCTTGGACAGGGCTGGAAACACCATATATTTT.

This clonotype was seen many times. CDR3 DNA sequence: TGTGCCAGCAGTTACCACGGCGGACCCTACGAGCAGTACTTC. Its protein product is CASSYHGGPYEQYF. The chain has TRBV6-5 and TRBJ2-7; no reliable D call. CDR1 is MNHEY, CDR2 SVGAGI, per germline. V dropped 2 bases and J dropped 2 bases, with 10 bases sitting between them. This CDR3 is 14 amino acids long.

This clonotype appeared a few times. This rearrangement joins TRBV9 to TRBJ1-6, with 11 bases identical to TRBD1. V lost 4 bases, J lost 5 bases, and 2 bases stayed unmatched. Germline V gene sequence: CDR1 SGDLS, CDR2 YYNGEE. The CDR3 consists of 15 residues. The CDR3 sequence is CASSQGQGDNSPLHF. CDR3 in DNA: TGTGCCAGCAGCCAGGGACAGGGGGATAATTCACCCCTCCACTTT.

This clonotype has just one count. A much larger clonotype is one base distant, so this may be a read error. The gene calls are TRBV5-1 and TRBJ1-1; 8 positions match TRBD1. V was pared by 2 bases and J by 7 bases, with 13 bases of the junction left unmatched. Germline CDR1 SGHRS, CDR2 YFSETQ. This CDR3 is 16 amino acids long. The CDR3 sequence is CASSFNPGGRGVEAFF. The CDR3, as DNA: TGCGCCAGCAGCTTCAATCCAGGGGGCAGAGGGGTTGAAGCTTTCTTT.